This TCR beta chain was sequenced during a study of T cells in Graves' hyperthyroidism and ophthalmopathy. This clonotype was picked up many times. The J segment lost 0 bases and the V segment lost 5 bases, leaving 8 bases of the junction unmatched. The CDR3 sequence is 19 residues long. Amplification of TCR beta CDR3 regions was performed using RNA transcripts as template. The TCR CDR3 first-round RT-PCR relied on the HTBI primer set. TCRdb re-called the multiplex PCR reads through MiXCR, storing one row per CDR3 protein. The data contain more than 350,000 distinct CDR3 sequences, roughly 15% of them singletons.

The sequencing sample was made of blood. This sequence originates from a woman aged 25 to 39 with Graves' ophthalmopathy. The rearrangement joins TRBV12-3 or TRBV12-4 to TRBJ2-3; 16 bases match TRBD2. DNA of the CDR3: TGTGCCAGCAGTGACACGGGACTAGCGGGGGGGCAGAGCACAGATACGCAGTATTTT. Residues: CASSDTGLAGGQSTDTQYF.